The clone carrying this T cell receptor beta chain has more than one count but fewer than ten. The data were obtained in a study of blood T cell repertoires in COVID-19. In the study overall: The United States, Italy and Spain were the sources of the acute and convalescent COVID-19 samples.

Participants had their cohort set by participant-reported clinical history. The germline V gene encodes CDR1 MNHEY and CDR2 SVGAGI. This CDR3 is built from 15 residues. Trimming removed 2 bases from V and 0 bases from J, with 8 bases in between. Sequencing was performed with immunoSEQ multiplex PCR; in TCRdb, only in-frame clones are kept and a portion is missing. The sample has approximately 300,000 clones; 90% to 95% are singletons. The chain combines TRBV6-5 with TRBJ2-1, with D maybe TRBD2 (5 bases). Sequencing used PBMCs or T cells enriched from blood (not recorded which). The sequence derives from a woman aged 25 to 45 who had been exposed to COVID-19. The CDR3 reads CASSYGLASYNEQFF. The CDR3 DNA is TGTGCCAGCAGTTACGGGCTAGCCTCCTACAATGAGCAGTTCTTC.